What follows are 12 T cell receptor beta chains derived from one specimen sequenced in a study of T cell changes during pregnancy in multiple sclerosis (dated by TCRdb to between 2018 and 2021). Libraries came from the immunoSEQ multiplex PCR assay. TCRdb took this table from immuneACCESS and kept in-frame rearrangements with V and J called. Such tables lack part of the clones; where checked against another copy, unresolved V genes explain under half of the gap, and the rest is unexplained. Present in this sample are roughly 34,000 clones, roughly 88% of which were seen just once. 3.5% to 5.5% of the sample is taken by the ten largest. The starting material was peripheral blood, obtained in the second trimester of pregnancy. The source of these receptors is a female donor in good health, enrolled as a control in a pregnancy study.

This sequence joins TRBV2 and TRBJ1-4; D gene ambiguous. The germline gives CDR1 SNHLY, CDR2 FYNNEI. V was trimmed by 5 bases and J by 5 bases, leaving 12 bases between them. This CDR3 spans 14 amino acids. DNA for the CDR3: TGTGCCAGCAGTCAAGGTTGGGAGAATGAAAAACTGTTTTTT. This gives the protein CASSQGWENEKLFF.

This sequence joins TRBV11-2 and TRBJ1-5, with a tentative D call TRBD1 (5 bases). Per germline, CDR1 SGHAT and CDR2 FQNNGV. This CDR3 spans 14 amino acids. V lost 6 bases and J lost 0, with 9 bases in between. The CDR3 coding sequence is TGTGCCAGCAGTCGACAGTATAGCAATCAGCCCCAGCATTTT. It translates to CASSRQYSNQPQHF.

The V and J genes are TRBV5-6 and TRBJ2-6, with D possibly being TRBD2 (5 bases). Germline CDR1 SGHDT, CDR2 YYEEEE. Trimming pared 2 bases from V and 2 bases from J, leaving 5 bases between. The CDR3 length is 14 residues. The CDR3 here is CASSFGAGANVLTF. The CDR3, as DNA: TGTGCCAGCAGCTTCGGGGCTGGGGCCAACGTCCTGACTTTC.

The DNA of the CDR3 is TGTGCCAGCAGTAAGGAGTCAGGGGGCATCTATGGCTACACCTTC. It is translated as CASSKESGGIYGYTF. The chain is built from TRBV2 and TRBJ1-2; 8 positions agree with TRBD1. The CDR3 has 15 amino acids. The trim removed 5 bases at V and 4 bases at J, leaving 9 bases unmatched. Germline V lookup: CDR1 SNHLY, CDR2 FYNNEI.

In DNA, the CDR3 is TGTGCCAGCAGACCCACCACTGGGGCGTTTGAAAAACTGTTTTTT. This sequence encodes CASRPTTGAFEKLFF. The chain uses TRBV7-9 and TRBJ1-4; weak D call: TRBD1 (5 bases). The CDR3 covers 15 residues. Germline CDR1 reads SEHNR; CDR2 reads FQNEAQ (reference sequence). The V and J ends lost 6 bases and 7 bases respectively, with 18 bases between them. The variable domain in full, with the rest retrieved from reference TRBV7-9 and TRBJ1-4, is DTGVSQNPRHKITKRGQNVTFRCDPISEHNRLYWYRQTLGQGPEFLTYFQNEAQLEKSRLLSDRFSAERPKGSFSTLEIQRTEQGDSAMYLCASRPTTGAFEKLFFGSGTQLSVL.

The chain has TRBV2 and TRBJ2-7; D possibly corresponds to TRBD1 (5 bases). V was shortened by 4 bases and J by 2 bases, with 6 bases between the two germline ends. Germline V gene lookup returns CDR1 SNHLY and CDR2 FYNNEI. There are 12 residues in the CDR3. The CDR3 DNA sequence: TGTGCCAGCAGTGTCAGGGCCTACGAGCAGTACTTC. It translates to CASSVRAYEQYF.

The CDR3 sequence is CASSESSSGRETQYF. CDR3 sequence (DNA): TGTGCCAGCAGTGAATCGTCTAGCGGGCGAGAGACCCAGTACTTC. V is TRBV6-1 and J is TRBJ2-5; 8 bases match TRBD2. Germline V gives CDR1 MNHNS, CDR2 SASEGT. The CDR3 has 15 amino acids. V was clipped by 2 bases and J by 4 bases; unmatched bases: 6.

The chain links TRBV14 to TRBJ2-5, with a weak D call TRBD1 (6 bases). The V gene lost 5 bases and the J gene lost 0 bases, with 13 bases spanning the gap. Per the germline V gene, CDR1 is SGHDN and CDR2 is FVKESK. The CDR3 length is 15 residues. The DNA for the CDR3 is TGTGCCAGCAGCGAATCACAGGGATACCAAGAGACCCAGTACTTC. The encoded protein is CASSESQGYQETQYF.

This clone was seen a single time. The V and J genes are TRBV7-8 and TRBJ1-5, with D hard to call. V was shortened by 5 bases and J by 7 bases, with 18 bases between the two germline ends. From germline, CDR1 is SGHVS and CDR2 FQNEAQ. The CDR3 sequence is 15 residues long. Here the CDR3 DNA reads TGTGCCAGCAGCCCCCGGAGGGATAGGAGGCAGCCCCAGCATTTT. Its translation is CASSPRRDRRQPQHF.

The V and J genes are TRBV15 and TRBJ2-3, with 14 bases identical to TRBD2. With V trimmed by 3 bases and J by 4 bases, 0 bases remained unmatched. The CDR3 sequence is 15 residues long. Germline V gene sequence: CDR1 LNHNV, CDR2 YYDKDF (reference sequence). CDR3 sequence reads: CATSRTSGGADTQYF. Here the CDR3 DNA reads TGTGCCACCAGCAGGACTAGCGGGGGGGCAGATACGCAGTATTTT.

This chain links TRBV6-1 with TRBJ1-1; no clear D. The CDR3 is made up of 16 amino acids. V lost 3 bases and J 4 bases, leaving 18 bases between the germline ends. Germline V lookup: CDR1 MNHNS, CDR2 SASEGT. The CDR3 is CASSENEHLATTEAFF. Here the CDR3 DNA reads TGTGCCAGCAGTGAGAATGAACACCTCGCCACCACTGAAGCTTTCTTT.

CDR3 region: CASSLDGREVTEAFF. The CDR3 DNA reads as TGTGCCAGCAGCTTAGATGGCAGGGAGGTCACTGAAGCTTTCTTT. The chain recombines TRBV7-9 with TRBJ1-1, with D maybe TRBD1 (5 bases). The germline gives CDR1 SEHNR, CDR2 FQNEAQ (reference sequence). V was clipped by 1 base and J by 4 bases, with 13 bases between them. There are 15 residues in the CDR3.